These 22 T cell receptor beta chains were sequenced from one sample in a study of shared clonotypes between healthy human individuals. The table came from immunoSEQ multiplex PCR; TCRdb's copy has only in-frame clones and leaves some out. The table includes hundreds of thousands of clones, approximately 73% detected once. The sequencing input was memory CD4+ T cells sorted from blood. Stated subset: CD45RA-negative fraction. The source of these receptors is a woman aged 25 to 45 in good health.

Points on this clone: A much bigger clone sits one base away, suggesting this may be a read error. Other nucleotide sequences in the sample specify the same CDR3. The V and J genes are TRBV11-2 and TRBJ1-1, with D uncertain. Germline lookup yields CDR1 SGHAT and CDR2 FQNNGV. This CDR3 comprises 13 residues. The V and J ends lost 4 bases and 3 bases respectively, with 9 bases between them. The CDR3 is CASSSQRDTEAFF. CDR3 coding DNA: TGTGCCAGCAGCTCCCAACGGGACACTGAAGCTTTCTTT. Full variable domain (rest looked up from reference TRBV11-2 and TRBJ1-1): EAGVAQSPRYKIIEKRQSVAFWCNPISGHATLYWYQQILGQGPKLLIQFQNNGVVDDSQLPKDRFSAERLKGVDSTLKIQPAKLEDSAVYLCASSSQRDTEAFFGQGTRLTVV.

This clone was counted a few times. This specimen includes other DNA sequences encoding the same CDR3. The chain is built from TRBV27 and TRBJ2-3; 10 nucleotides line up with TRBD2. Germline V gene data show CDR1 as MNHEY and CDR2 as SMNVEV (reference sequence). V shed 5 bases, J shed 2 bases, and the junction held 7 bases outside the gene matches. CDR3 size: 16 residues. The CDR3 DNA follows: TGTGCCAGCAGTAGCAAAACTAGCGGGAACACAGATACGCAGTATTTT. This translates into CASSSKTSGNTDTQYF.

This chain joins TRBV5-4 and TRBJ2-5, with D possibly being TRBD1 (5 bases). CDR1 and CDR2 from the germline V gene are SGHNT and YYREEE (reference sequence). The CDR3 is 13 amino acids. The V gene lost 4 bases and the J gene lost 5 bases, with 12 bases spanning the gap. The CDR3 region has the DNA TGTGCCAGCAGCCCCAGGGTGGAGGAGACCCAGTACTTC. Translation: CASSPRVEETQYF.

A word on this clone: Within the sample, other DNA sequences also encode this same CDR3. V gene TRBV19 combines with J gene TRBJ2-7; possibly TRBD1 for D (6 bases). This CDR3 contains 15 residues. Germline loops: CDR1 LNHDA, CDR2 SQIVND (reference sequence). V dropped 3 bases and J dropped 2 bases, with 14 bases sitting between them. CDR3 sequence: CASSISPGQTYEQYF. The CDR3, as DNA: TGTGCCAGTAGTATCTCCCCGGGACAAACCTACGAGCAGTACTTC.

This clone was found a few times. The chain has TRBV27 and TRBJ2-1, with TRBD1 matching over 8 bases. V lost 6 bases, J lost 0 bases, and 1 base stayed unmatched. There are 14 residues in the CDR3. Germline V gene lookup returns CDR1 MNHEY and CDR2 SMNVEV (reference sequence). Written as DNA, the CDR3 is TGTGCCAGCAGGGGACAGGTCTCCTACAATGAGCAGTTCTTC. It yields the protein CASRGQVSYNEQFF.

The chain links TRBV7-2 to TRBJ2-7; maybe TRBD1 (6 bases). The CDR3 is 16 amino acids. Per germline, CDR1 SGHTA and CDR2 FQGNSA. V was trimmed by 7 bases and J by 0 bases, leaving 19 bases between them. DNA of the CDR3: TGTGCCAGCACCTCGTACTCGGGGACAAACTCCTACGAGCAGTACTTC. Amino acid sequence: CASTSYSGTNSYEQYF.

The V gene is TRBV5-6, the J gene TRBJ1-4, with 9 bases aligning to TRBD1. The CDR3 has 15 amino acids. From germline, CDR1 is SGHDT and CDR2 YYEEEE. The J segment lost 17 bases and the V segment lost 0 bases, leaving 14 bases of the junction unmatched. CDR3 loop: CASSLAPGTGSHLFF. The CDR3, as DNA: TGTGCCAGCAGCTTGGCACCCGGGACAGGGTCTCATCTTTTTTTT.

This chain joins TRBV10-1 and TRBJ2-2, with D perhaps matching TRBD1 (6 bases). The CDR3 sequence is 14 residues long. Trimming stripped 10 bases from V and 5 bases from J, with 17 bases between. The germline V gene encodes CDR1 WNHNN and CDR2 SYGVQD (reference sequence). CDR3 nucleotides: TGCGCCACCCGAAAGGGGGTAGGGACCGGGGAGCTGTTTTTT. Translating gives CATRKGVGTGELFF.

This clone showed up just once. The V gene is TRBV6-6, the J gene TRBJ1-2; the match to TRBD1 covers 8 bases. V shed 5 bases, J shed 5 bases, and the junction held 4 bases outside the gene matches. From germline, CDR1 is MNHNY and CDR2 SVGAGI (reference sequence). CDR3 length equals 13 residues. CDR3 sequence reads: CASSPTGEYGYTF. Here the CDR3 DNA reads TGTGCCAGCAGTCCGACAGGGGAGTATGGCTACACCTTC.

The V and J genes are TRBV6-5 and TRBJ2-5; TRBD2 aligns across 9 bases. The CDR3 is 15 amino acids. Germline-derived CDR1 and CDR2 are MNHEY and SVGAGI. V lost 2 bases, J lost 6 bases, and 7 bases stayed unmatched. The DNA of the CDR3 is TGTGCCAGCAGTTACGGGCGGGAGGGCCGGAAGACCCAGTACTTC. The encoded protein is CASSYGREGRKTQYF.

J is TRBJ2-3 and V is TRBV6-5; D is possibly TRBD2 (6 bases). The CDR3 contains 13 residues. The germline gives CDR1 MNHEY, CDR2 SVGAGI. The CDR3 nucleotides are TGTGCGACACGGGAGAGTTACACAGATACGCAGTATTTT. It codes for CATRESYTDTQYF.

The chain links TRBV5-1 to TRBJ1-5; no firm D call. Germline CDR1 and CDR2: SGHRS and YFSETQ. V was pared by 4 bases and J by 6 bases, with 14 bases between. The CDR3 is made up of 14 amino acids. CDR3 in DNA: TGCGCCAGCAGCCCCGGGGATAAATTTCAGCCCCAGCATTTT. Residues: CASSPGDKFQPQHF. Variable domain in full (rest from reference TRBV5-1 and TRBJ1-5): KAGVTQTPRYLIKTRGQQVTLSCSPISGHRSVSWYQQTPGQGLQFLFEYFSETQRNKGNFPGRFSGRQFSNSRSEMNVSTLELGDSALYLCASSPGDKFQPQHFGDGTRLSIL.

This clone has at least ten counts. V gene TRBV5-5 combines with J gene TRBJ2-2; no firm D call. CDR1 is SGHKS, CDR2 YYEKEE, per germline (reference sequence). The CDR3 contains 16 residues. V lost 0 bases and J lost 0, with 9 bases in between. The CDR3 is CASSLEWTANTGELFF. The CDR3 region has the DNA TGTGCCAGCAGCTTGGAATGGACGGCGAACACCGGGGAGCTGTTTTTT.

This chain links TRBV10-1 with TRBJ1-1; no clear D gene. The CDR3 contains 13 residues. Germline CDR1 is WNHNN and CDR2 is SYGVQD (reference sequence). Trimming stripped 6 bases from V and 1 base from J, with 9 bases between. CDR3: CASRRHPNTEAFF. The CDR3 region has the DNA TGCGCCAGCAGGAGACACCCGAACACTGAAGCTTTCTTT.

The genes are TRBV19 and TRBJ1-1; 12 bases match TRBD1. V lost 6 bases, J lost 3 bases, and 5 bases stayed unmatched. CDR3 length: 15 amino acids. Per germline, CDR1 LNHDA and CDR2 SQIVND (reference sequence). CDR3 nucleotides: TGTGCCAGTAGGGGACAGGGGGCACAGTACACTGAAGCTTTCTTT. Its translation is CASRGQGAQYTEAFF.

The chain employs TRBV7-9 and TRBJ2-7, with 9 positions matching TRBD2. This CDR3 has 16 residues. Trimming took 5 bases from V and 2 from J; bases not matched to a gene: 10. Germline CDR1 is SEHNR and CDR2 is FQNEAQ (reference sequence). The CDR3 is CASSHFSGSSPYEQYF. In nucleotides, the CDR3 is TGTGCCAGCAGCCATTTTAGCGGGAGCTCTCCCTACGAGCAGTACTTC.

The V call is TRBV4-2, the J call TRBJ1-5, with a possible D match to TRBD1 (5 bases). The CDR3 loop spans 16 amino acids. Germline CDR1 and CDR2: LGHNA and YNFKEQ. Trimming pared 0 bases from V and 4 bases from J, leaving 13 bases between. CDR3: CASSQESLPGNQPQHF. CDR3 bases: TGTGCCAGCAGCCAAGAGTCCCTGCCAGGGAATCAGCCCCAGCATTTT.

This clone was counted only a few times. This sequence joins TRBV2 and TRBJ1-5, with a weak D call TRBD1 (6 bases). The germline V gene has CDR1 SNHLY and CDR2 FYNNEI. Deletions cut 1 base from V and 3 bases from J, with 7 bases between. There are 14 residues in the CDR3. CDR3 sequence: CASSEGTANQPQHF. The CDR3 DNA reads TGTGCCAGCAGTGAAGGGACAGCCAATCAGCCCCAGCATTTT. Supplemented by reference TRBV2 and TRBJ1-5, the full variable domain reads EPEVTQTPSHQVTQMGQEVILRCVPISNHLYFYWYRQILGQKVEFLVSFYNNEISEKSEIFDDQFSVERPDGSNFTLKIRSTKLEDSAMYFCASSEGTANQPQHFGDGTRLSIL.

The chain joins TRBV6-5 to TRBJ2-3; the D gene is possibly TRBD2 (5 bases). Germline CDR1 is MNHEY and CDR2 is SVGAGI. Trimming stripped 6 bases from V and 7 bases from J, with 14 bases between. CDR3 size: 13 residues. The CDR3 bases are TGTGCCAGCAGCTCCTATGGAGGTAATACGCAGTATTTT. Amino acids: CASSSYGGNTQYF.

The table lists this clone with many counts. The CDR3 spells CGGQGGNTGELFF. The CDR3 DNA reads TGTGGGGGGCAAGGCGGCAACACCGGGGAGCTGTTTTTT. J is TRBJ2-2 and V is TRBV21-1; the table's D call of TRBD1 was not tested on the DNA. TRBV21-1 is labeled a pseudogene. The CDR3 extends over 13 amino acids.

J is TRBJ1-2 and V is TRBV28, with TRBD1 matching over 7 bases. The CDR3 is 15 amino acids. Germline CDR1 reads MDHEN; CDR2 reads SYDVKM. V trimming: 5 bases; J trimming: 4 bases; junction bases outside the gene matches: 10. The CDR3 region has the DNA TGTGCCAGCAGTGTAGGGACAGCGGCATCCTATGGCTACACCTTC. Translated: CASSVGTAASYGYTF.

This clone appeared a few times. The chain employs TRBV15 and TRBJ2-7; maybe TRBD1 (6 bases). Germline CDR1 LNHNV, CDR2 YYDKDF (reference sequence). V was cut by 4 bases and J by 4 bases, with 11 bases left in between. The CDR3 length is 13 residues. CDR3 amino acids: CATSKIQGYEQYF. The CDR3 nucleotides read TGTGCCACCAGCAAAATACAGGGATACGAGCAGTACTTC.